The rows below give T cell receptor beta chains drawn from one sample of a study of post-analysis software for immune sequencing data. MiXCR, run by TCRdb on the PCR reads, gives a single entry per CDR3 protein. The sample yields 800,000 to 950,000 distinct CDR3 sequences, 53% seen once. Sequenced: blood. All receptors come from a girl aged 5-17 years with multiple sclerosis. Each CDR3 is given with its conserved first and last residue. D genes are given only for firm matches. Clone size is not always given. Where it is, it says once, few, many or a class for expanded clones.

TRBV7-2	TRBD1	TRBJ2-7	-	TGTGCCAGCAGCTTCGGACCGGGACAGGGGACCTACGAGCAGTACTTC	CASSFGPGQGTYEQYF
TRBV7-8	-	TRBJ2-5	-	TGTGCCAGCAGCCCCCGGGGCCGCCGGGTCCAAGAGACCCAGTACTTC	CASSPRGRRVQETQYF
TRBV20-1	TRBD2	TRBJ2-5	-	TGCAGTGCTCGACTAGCGGGGGCCCCAGGGGCCCAGTACTTC	CSARLAGAPGAQYF
TRBV20-1	-	TRBJ2-7	-	TGCAGTGCTAGAACAGAAACCTACGAGCAGTACTTC	CSARTETYEQYF
TRBV12-3/TRBV12-4	TRBD2	TRBJ2-1	-	TGTGCCAGTGAATCGTATAGCGGGGGCAAAACCAATGAGCAGTTCTTC	CASESYSGGKTNEQFF
TRBV5-1	TRBD1	TRBJ2-1	-	TGCGCCAGCAGCTTTCTTGCTGTGGACAGGGGGCGCAATGAGCAGTTCTTC	CASSFLAVDRGRNEQFF
TRBV29-1	TRBD2	TRBJ2-1	-	TGCAGTGTTGAAGAGTTGGGGACTAGCGGCGGGGGATACTACAATGAGCAGTTCTTC	CSVEELGTSGGGYYNEQFF
TRBV29-1	-	TRBJ2-4	-	TGCAGCGTTGGACCCCTGGGGGTAGGGGAGCAGTACTTC	CSVGPLGVGEQYF
TRBV4-2	-	TRBJ2-5	few	TGTGCCAGCAGCCGACAGAACGCGGTGGAGACCCAGTACTTC	CASSRQNAVETQYF
TRBV18	TRBD1	TRBJ2-7	-	TGTGCCAGCTCACAGGGACAGGGGGCCCTCGGCTCCTACGAGCAGTACTTC	CASSQGQGALGSYEQYF
TRBV29-1	-	TRBJ2-7	few	TGCAGCGTTGAAGTCGGCAGGTCCTACGAGCAGTACTTC	CSVEVGRSYEQYF
TRBV7-2	-	TRBJ2-1	-	TGTGCCAGCAGCTTAGCGACTAGTCGTGAGCAGTTCTTC	CASSLATSREQFF
TRBV29-1	-	TRBJ2-3	-	TGCAGCGCTCGCGGGACCACAGATACGCAGTATTTT	CSARGTTDTQYF
TRBV5-6	TRBD2	TRBJ2-7	-	TGTGCCAGCAGCTCCCCGGGACTAGCTGCCTCCTACGAGCAGTACTTC	CASSSPGLAASYEQYF
TRBV14	-	TRBJ2-1	once	TGTGCCAGCAGCCACGGGAGTGAGCAGTTCTTC	CASSHGSEQFF
TRBV29-1	-	TRBJ2-3	few	TGCAGCGTTCCAAACCTCGGACCGGTTAATACGCAGTATTTT	CSVPNLGPVNTQYF
TRBV3-1	-	TRBJ2-1	few	TGTGCCAGCAGCCAAGATTGGGCCTATGAGCAGTTCTTC	CASSQDWAYEQFF
TRBV5-1	TRBD2	TRBJ2-3	few	TGCGCCAGCAGCGTTAATCTAGCGGGAGGCACAGATACGCAGTATTTT	CASSVNLAGGTDTQYF
TRBV7-3	TRBD2	TRBJ2-1	-	TGTGCCAGCAGCTTAGGTGGGAGGGCCAGCAATGAGCAGTTCTTC	CASSLGGRASNEQFF
TRBV7-6	-	TRBJ2-7	-	TGTGCCAGCAGCCCGATCGGGGCGGGGAGCTCCTACAATGAGCAGTACTTC	CASSPIGAGSSYNEQYF
TRBV12-3/TRBV12-4	-	TRBJ1-1	-	TGTGCCAGCAGTCACAGGGTTTTGAGAGGCCGGTCCCTTAACACTGAAGCTTTCTTT	CASSHRVLRGRSLNTEAFF
TRBV28	-	TRBJ2-5	-	TGTGCCAGCAGTCAGACGGTTCAAGAGGCCCAGTACTTC	CASSQTVQEAQYF
TRBV20-1	TRBD2	TRBJ2-5	many	TGCAGTGCCATGATGCCGGGACTAGCGGGAGGGCTGCCTTTGCAGCAGTACTTC	CSAMMPGLAGGLPLQQYF
TRBV20-1	TRBD2	TRBJ2-3	once	TGCAGTGCTAGACCTGGGACTAGCGGGAGTACAGATACGCAGTATTTT	CSARPGTSGSTDTQYF
TRBV7-9	TRBD1	TRBJ2-5	-	TGTGCCAGCAGCCGTAGCCGGCAGGGGGCTTGGGAGACCCAGTACTTC	CASSRSRQGAWETQYF
TRBV20-1	-	TRBJ1-1	-	TGCAGTGCTACTGAAACGAACACTGAAGCTTTCTTT	CSATETNTEAFF
TRBV6-1	-	TRBJ2-3	-	TGTGCCAGCAATGCTGGCTTCCCTAGCACAGATACGCAGTATTTT	CASNAGFPSTDTQYF
TRBV5-6	TRBD1	TRBJ2-5	-	TGTGCCAGCAGTGCCGGGACAGAAGAGACCCAGTACTTC	CASSAGTEETQYF
TRBV20-1	TRBD1	TRBJ2-5	-	TGCAGTGCTAGCCCTGGGGGACAGCTAGAGACCCAGTACTTC	CSASPGGQLETQYF
TRBV14	-	TRBJ2-7	few	TGTGCCAGCAGCCAGATGACTAGTAAGCAGTACTTC	CASSQMTSKQYF
TRBV20-1	-	TRBJ2-3	few	TGCAGTGCTAGGAGTACAGGTAGCACAGATACGCAGTATTTT	CSARSTGSTDTQYF
TRBV12-3/TRBV12-4	-	TRBJ2-1	-	TGTGCCAGCAGTTTCCCCAGCCCCTACAATGAGCAGTTCTTC	CASSFPSPYNEQFF
TRBV12-3/TRBV12-4	TRBD1	TRBJ2-1	-	TGTGCCAGCAGTTGGGGGACAGGCCCCTACAATGAGCAGTTCTTC	CASSWGTGPYNEQFF
TRBV12-3/TRBV12-4	-	TRBJ1-2	-	TGTGCCAGCAGTTTAGGGGTTGGCGTATATGGCTACACCTTC	CASSLGVGVYGYTF
TRBV20-1	-	TRBJ2-7	-	TGCAGTGCGAGCTATTATGGGAGGCGGTACGAGCAGTACTTC	CSASYYGRRYEQYF
TRBV28	TRBD1	TRBJ2-5	-	TGTGCCAGCAGTTATAGGGGACAGCCACAAGAGACCCAGTACTTC	CASSYRGQPQETQYF
TRBV2	TRBD1	TRBJ2-3	-	TGTGCCAGCAGAGGAAGCGGACAGGGGACAGATACGCAGTATTTT	CASRGSGQGTDTQYF
TRBV15	TRBD2	TRBJ2-7	-	TGTGCCACCAGCAGACCCGGACTAGCGTACCACGAGCAGTACTTC	CATSRPGLAYHEQYF
TRBV2	TRBD1	TRBJ2-5	-	TGTGCCAGCATTTCCGGGACAGGGCGGGAAGAGCAGTACTTC	CASISGTGREEQYF
TRBV29-1	TRBD2	TRBJ2-7	-	TGCAGCGTTGAAAGACTAGCGGGGTCCTACGAGCAGTACTTC	CSVERLAGSYEQYF
TRBV4-1	TRBD2	TRBJ2-3	few	TGCGCCAGCAGCCAAGATCGCACTAGCGGGGGCGCAGATACGCAGTATTTT	CASSQDRTSGGADTQYF
TRBV4-1	TRBD1	TRBJ1-2	few	TGCGCCAGCAGCCAACCGGGACAGGGGGCCCGCTCTAACTATGGCTACACCTTC	CASSQPGQGARSNYGYTF
TRBV12-3/TRBV12-4	TRBD1	TRBJ1-5	-	TGTGCCAGTGGACAGGCCAGGGGAGCCCAGCATTTT	CASGQARGAQHF
TRBV7-9	-	TRBJ2-1	few	TGTGCCAGCAGCTTAGCTGGGGGAGTAGCCAACAATGAGCAGTTCTTC	CASSLAGGVANNEQFF
TRBV21-1	-	TRBJ2-7	once	TGTGCCAGCTGGGATCCGGGACAGGGGTACGAGCAGTACTTC	CASWDPGQGYEQYF
TRBV7-7	TRBD1	TRBJ2-6	-	TGTGCCAGCAGCCATGACAGGGGTGGGGCCAACGTCCTGACTTTC	CASSHDRGGANVLTF
TRBV20-1	TRBD2	TRBJ2-5	-	TGCAGTGCCACTACTAGCGGCGGGGAGACCCAGTACTTC	CSATTSGGETQYF
TRBV25-1	TRBD2	TRBJ2-1	-	TGTGCCAGCAGTGAATACCGGGCTAGCGGGAGTACTTACAATGAGCAGTTCTTC	CASSEYRASGSTYNEQFF